Each of the 19 T cell receptor beta chains below was sequenced from the same sample in a study of Graves' ophthalmopathy and Graves' hyperthyroidism. The TCR beta CDR3 regions underwent amplification from RNA transcripts. HTBI-primed RT-PCR formed the first round, and a multiplex PCR formed the second. TCRdb re-called the multiplex PCR reads with MiXCR, one entry per CDR3 protein. The table records roughly 50,000 distinct CDR3 sequences, roughly 46% of them present only once. Sequences were obtained from peripheral blood. Receptors originate from an adult woman with Graves' ophthalmopathy.

This clonotype was counted at least ten times. The chain employs TRBV4-2 and TRBJ1-5, with D possibly matching TRBD1 (5 bases). Per germline, CDR1 LGHNA and CDR2 YNFKEQ. V was cut by 0 bases and J by 2 bases, with 5 bases left in between. This CDR3 has 14 amino acids. The CDR3: CASSQDRGNQPQHF. The CDR3 region has the DNA TGTGCCAGCAGCCAAGACAGGGGCAATCAGCCCCAGCATTTT.

The chain links TRBV2 to TRBJ2-7, with D possibly matching TRBD1 (6 bases). Per germline, CDR1 SNHLY and CDR2 FYNNEI. The V and J ends lost 3 bases and 3 bases respectively, with 18 bases between them. The length of the CDR3 is 16 residues. This chain's CDR3 is CASSDSFHKGDYEQYV. DNA for the CDR3: TGTGCCAGCAGTGATAGTTTTCACAAGGGGGACTACGAGCAGTACGTC.

Ten or more counts support this clonotype. This chain joins TRBV12-3 or TRBV12-4 and TRBJ1-5, with D hard to call. CDR3 length: 13 residues. Trimming cost V 6 bases and J 4 bases, with 10 bases left between them. CDR3 coding DNA: TGTGCCAGCAGGGGGTTACCTAATCAGCCCCAGCATTTT. It specifies CASRGLPNQPQHF.

This clonotype was found many times. The chain carries TRBV6-1 and TRBJ1-5; 7 bases map to TRBD1. Germline V gene data show CDR1 as MNHNS and CDR2 as SASEGT. V lost 6 bases, J lost 11 bases, and 10 bases stayed unmatched. The CDR3 spans 13 residues. The CDR3 DNA is TGTGCCAGCAGCGTACAGGGGAATGAGGCCCAGCATTTT. Its translation: CASSVQGNEAQHF.

CDR3 sequence reads: CATSSDGGGTDTQYF. The CDR3 region has the DNA TGTGCCACCAGCAGCGACGGGGGCGGCACAGATACGCAGTATTTT. The chain employs TRBV15 and TRBJ2-3, with D perhaps matching TRBD1 or TRBD2 (6 bases each). Trimming removed 3 bases from V and 1 base from J, with 11 bases in between. There are 15 residues in the CDR3. The germline V gene encodes CDR1 LNHNV and CDR2 YYDKDF (reference sequence).

This clonotype was counted many times. CDR3 sequence reads: CASSPTRYTEAFF. CDR3 coding DNA: TGTGCCAGCTCACCAACCCGATACACTGAAGCTTTCTTT. The chain is built from TRBV18 and TRBJ1-1, with unresolved D. V lost 2 bases, J lost 3 bases, and 7 bases lay in between. The length of the CDR3 is 13 residues. In germline, CDR1 is KGHSH, CDR2 LQKENI.

A note on this clonotype: At one of its ends the junction is not consistent with the germline gene, which may arise from a read error. The chain combines TRBV7-9 with TRBJ2-5, with 9 bases lining up with TRBD1. This CDR3 has 14 residues. From germline, CDR1 is SEHNR and CDR2 FQNEAQ (reference sequence). The CDR3 sequence is CASSSDRGGETQYF. In nucleotides, the CDR3 is TGTGCTAGCAGCTCGGACAGGGGCGGAGAGACCCAGTACTTC.

At least ten counts were recorded for this clonotype. A read error may be the cause here, since a much bigger clone is one base away. V is TRBV7-2 and J is TRBJ2-1; D not resolved. CDR3 size: 15 residues. CDR1 is SGHTA and CDR2 is FQGNSA in the germline V gene. The chain's CDR3 is CASSSDLSSYNGQFF. The CDR3 DNA sequence: TGTGCCAGCAGCTCCGACTTGAGCTCCTACAATGGGCAGTTCTTC.

The rearrangement joins TRBV7-2 to TRBJ1-1, with 7 bases identical to TRBD1. With V trimmed by 4 bases and J by 0 bases, 5 bases remained unmatched. This CDR3 has 15 amino acids. CDR1 and CDR2 (germline): SGHTA, FQGNSA. CDR3 residues: CASSSTGDMNTEAFF. Here the CDR3 DNA reads TGTGCCAGCAGCTCTACAGGGGACATGAACACTGAAGCTTTCTTT.

As concerns this clonotype: Germline is not matched at one junction end, which may reflect a read error. The chain employs TRBV10-3 and TRBJ2-3; TRBD1 matches at 8 bases. This CDR3 contains 14 residues. Germline CDR1 and CDR2: ENHRY and SYGVKD. The CDR3 loop is CASSDPGGTDTQYF. The CDR3 nucleotides are TGTGCCAGCAGTGACCCAGGGGGCACAGACACGCAGTATTTT.

This clonotype was counted at least ten times. The chain employs TRBV19 and TRBJ1-2, with 8 positions matching TRBD1. The germline V gene has CDR1 LNHDA and CDR2 SQIVND (reference sequence). The CDR3 is 13 amino acids. V shed 8 bases and J 0 bases; nucleotides not matched to a gene: 2. The CDR3 here is CASQQGANYGYTF. CDR3 DNA sequence: TGTGCCAGTCAACAGGGGGCTAACTATGGCTACACCTTC.

The J gene is TRBJ1-4, the V gene TRBV4-3; 8 positions agree with TRBD1. There are 15 residues in the CDR3. CDR1 is LGHNA and CDR2 is YSLEER in the germline V gene. V lost 0 bases to trimming and J lost 11 bases; unmatched junction nucleotides: 8. The CDR3 coding sequence is TGCGCCAGCAGCCAAGATTCGACAGGGGAGATGAAACTGTTTTTT. Translation: CASSQDSTGEMKLFF.

The J gene is TRBJ2-3, the V gene TRBV7-9; 7 nucleotides match TRBD2. CDR1 SEHNR and CDR2 FQNEAQ come from the germline V gene (reference sequence). Losses at the gene ends were 4 bases for V and 10 bases for J; bases not matched to a gene: 8. The CDR3 is 13 residues long. The CDR3 spells CASSSGTNLAQYF. CDR3 coding DNA: TGTGCCAGCAGCTCCGGGACTAACTTGGCGCAGTATTTT.

The chain joins TRBV19 to TRBJ1-2; the D gene is possibly TRBD1 (5 bases). The length of the CDR3 is 14 residues. Per germline, CDR1 LNHDA and CDR2 SQIVND (reference sequence). Trimming took off 7 bases at V and 2 bases at J, with 14 bases between the two ends. The CDR3 is CASTMAAGNYGYTF. The CDR3 nucleotides are TGTGCCAGTACCATGGCGGCAGGGAACTATGGCTACACCTTC.

Note on this clonotype: One junction end disagrees with the germline gene, perhaps due to a read error. CDR3 in amino acids: CASNLNSSMNTEAFF. CDR3 DNA sequence: TGTGCCAGCAACTTAAATAGCAGCATGAACACTGAAGCTTTCTTT. The gene calls are TRBV11-2 and TRBJ1-1; the D is unclear. Germline V CDR1 and CDR2: SGHAT, FQNNGV. The CDR3 totals 15 residues. Filled out from reference TRBV11-2 and TRBJ1-1, the complete variable domain reads EAGVAQSPRYKIIEKRQSVAFWCNPISGHATLYWYQQILGQGPKLLIQFQNNGVVDDSQLPKDRFSAERLKGVDSTLKIQPAKLEDSAVYLCASNLNSSMNTEAFFGQGTRLTVV.

On this clonotype: At one of its ends the junction is not consistent with the germline gene, which may arise from a read error. The chain is built from TRBV20-1 and TRBJ2-7; D possibly corresponds to TRBD1 (5 bases). This CDR3 contains 13 residues. Looked up from germline, CDR1 is DFQATT and CDR2 is SNEGSKA (reference sequence). The CDR3 sequence: CSARDFDRRSGDF. In DNA, the CDR3 is TGCAGTGCTAGAGATTTTGACAGACGCTCTGGAGACTTC.

This clonotype was recorded many times. Written as DNA, the CDR3 is TGCAGTCCCTCTAGCGGAGGGGGTGGCACAGATACGCAGTATTTT. It codes for CSPSSGGGGTDTQYF. This chain uses TRBV20-1 with TRBJ2-3; perhaps TRBD2 as D (7 bases). The CDR3 length is 15 residues. The germline V gene has CDR1 DFQATT and CDR2 SNEGSKA (reference sequence). V was trimmed by 8 bases and J by 1 base, leaving 19 bases between them.

The J gene is TRBJ1-2, the V gene TRBV10-3; the D gene is possibly TRBD1 (5 bases). Trimming pared 6 bases from V and 6 bases from J, leaving 11 bases between. The CDR3 is 12 residues long. Per the germline V gene, CDR1 is ENHRY and CDR2 is SYGVKD. CDR3 in DNA: TGTGCCATCAGAGGGGCTATGGATGGCTACACCTTC. Translating it yields CAIRGAMDGYTF.

The chain recombines TRBV24-1 with TRBJ2-7; 8 positions match TRBD2. V lost 9 bases, J lost 9 bases, and 3 bases stayed unmatched. Per the germline V gene, CDR1 is KGHDR and CDR2 is SFDVKD. The CDR3 runs to 10 residues. This chain's CDR3 is CATYRGGQYF. The CDR3 region has the DNA TGTGCCACCTATCGGGGGGGGCAGTACTTC.